This TCR beta chain was sequenced for a study of spatial heterogeneity in lung cancer. Findings of the study overall: Nonsynonymous mutations, ubiquitous and regional, were tracked respectively by counts of ubiquitous and regional expanded TCRs. Counts that tracked tumor mutation counts were those of expanded intratumoral alpha and beta TCRs.

One entry per CDR3 protein, called by TCRdb with MiXCR from the 5' RACE reads. The sample includes fewer than 20,000 distinct CDR3 sequences, roughly 7% seen only once; the top ten take approximately 22%. There are 11 residues in the CDR3. Germline V gene sequence: CDR1 MDHEN, CDR2 SYDVKM. V lost 10 bases and J 6 bases, leaving 13 bases between the germline ends. Many counts were recorded for this clonotype. Its target is not known. Described time point: sample taken at primary tumor resection. This TCR came from a female donor with early-stage non-small cell lung cancer. This chain connects TRBV28 to TRBJ2-7, with a weak D call TRBD2 (5 bases). This material consisted of lung tumor tissue, taken at surgery. CDR3 in amino acids: CATRGRPEQYF. Written as DNA, the CDR3 is TGTGCCACCCGGGGAAGGCCCGAGCAGTACTTC. The whole variable domain, filled in from reference TRBV28 and TRBJ2-7, reads DVKVTQSSRYLVKRTGEKVFLECVQDMDHENMFWYRQDPGLGLRLIYFSYDVKMKEKGDIPEGYSVSREKKERFSLILESASTNQTSMYLCATRGRPEQYFGPGTRLTVT.